This T cell receptor beta chain was identified during a study of blood T cell dynamics during melanoma immunotherapy (TCRdb year 2020). About the study as a whole: All patients had metastatic melanoma and were given first-line pembrolizumab or nivolumab plus ipilimumab as standard of care in the United Kingdom. Consecutive patients formed a training cohort, and a further independent group of patients from the same centre was pooled into an external validation set. Peripheral T cell receptor repertoires of metastatic melanoma patients were profiled before and after one cycle of checkpoint inhibitor therapy to find early correlates of response.

What the time point label conveys for this sample: week 3, after first cycle of checkpoint inhibitor. Blood samples were taken at two points: before treatment (T0) and at week 3 (W3), which came after the first cycle of checkpoint blockade. Except for two patients with rapid clinical progression, response was assessed 12 weeks after the first infusion by RECIST 1.1; disease control meant complete response, partial response or stable disease. Patients were not eligible if they had prior systemic cancer treatment, concomitant immunosuppressant therapy or synchronous other active malignancies. To track both circulating cells and T cell turnover, TCR beta was sequenced from bulk PBMC as well as from plasma cell-free DNA. Lymphoprep and SepMate tubes were used to isolate PBMC from blood, and red cell lysis was then performed. QIAamp DNA Blood Mini kits were used to extract DNA from PBMC and sorted T cell subsets.

The table lists this clone with a few counts. Its target antigen remains unknown. No qualities accompany the bases; no much larger clone lies one base away. Based on the germline V gene, the CDR1 and CDR2 sequences are SGHTA and FQGTGA. Compared with germline, V lacks 5 bases and J lacks 7 bases; bases without a gene match: 11. The CDR3 measures 17 amino acids from cysteine to phenylalanine. The DNA shown is the 51-base CDR3, in frame from base 1. Every bulk PBMC sample had a fixed 350 ng of DNA loaded. TCR beta CDR3 sequences were amplified from genomic DNA using the immunoSEQ TCRb Assay kit according to manufacturer instructions. The KAPA Library Quantification Kit for Illumina platforms was used to quantify the pooled libraries by qPCR. Pooled libraries were clustered at about 0.55-1.2 pM and sequenced on an Illumina NextSeq 500. Turning to the authors' computational methods: TCR data were analyzed using immunoSEQ ANALYZER and the R LymphoSeq package. A rearrangement efficiency score was calculated as productive divided by the sum of productive and non-productive CDR3 sequences. Within each patient, timepoints were compared pairwise for clonality, measured with the Gini coefficient, and for diversity, measured with the Renyi index at alpha=1. In LymphoSeq, clonal relatedness was computed using an edit distance of 3, and repertoire similarity was computed using the Bhattacharyya coefficient. Linear discriminant analysis on week-3 changes in clonality and diversity was built with the R MASS and caret packages to classify response. The immuneACCESS repertoire file appears here via TCRdb, limited to in-frame rearrangements. These files lack a portion of the clones; in checked studies, under half of the deficit traces to unresolved V genes, and the cause of the others is not known. D and trimming were read from the DNA, whereas the V and J calls and clone size are those reported in that table. This sample gives 8,000 to 10,000 clones in total; approximately 85% of them show up just once. Jointly, the top ten make up around 1.1% of the sample.

Broader findings and caveats from the paper: Unlike progressors, patients who went on to achieve disease control showed a bifurcated reorganization of the PBMC repertoire at W3, with either increased clonality or increased diversity. The relatively small sample size was acknowledged as a potential limitation on generalization of the results. The study could not determine whether the T cell clones driving repertoire changes were melanoma-specific or reflected general immune activation.

The rearranged segments are TRBV7-3 and TRBJ2-2, with 12 bases matching TRBD2. The source was blood, collected from a patient treated with checkpoint blockade. The receptor was isolated from a human donor with melanoma. The CDR3: CASSATSGGSGFGELFF. The nucleotide sequence reads as follows: TGTGCCAGCAGCGCGACTAGCGGGGGAAGTGGTTTCGGGGAGCTGTTTTTT. Reference TRBV7-3 and TRBJ2-2 proteins supply the regions before and after the CDR3; the full variable domain is: GAGVSQTPSNKVTEKGKYVELRCDPISGHTALYWYRQSLGQGPEFLIYFQGTGAADDSGLPNDRFFAVRPEGSVSTLKIQRTERGDSAVYLCASSATSGGSGFGELFFGEGSRLTVL.